The 15 T cell receptor beta chains presented below share a single source sample, sequenced in a study of cytomegalovirus exposure and HLA in healthy donors. TCRdb keeps only in-frame clones here, not all; method: immunoSEQ multiplex PCR. This table holds some 68,000 clones, roughly 94% found once. Material for sequencing was PBMCs. All receptors derive from a man aged 18 to 30 in good health and CMV-seropositive.

V is TRBV7-2 and J is TRBJ2-7; 7 nucleotides line up with TRBD2. There are 16 residues in the CDR3. V shed 5 bases and J 2 bases; nucleotides not matched to a gene: 12. Germline V lookup: CDR1 SGHTA, CDR2 FQGNSA. CDR3: CASSLRDYGTTYEQYF. The CDR3 DNA reads as TGTGCCAGCAGCCTCCGGGACTACGGAACGACCTACGAGCAGTACTTC.

About this clone: The sample has other DNA sequences that encode this CDR3 too. The chain links TRBV7-9 to TRBJ2-3, with D perhaps matching TRBD2 (5 bases). CDR1 and CDR2 from the germline V gene are SEHNR and FQNEAQ (reference sequence). The CDR3 has 12 residues. V gave up 5 bases and J gave up 4 bases, with 7 bases separating them. This CDR3 is CASSLGADTQYF. CDR3 coding DNA: TGTGCCAGCAGCCTCGGGGCAGATACGCAGTATTTT.

CDR3 sequence reads: CASRDRVGSPLHF. DNA of the CDR3: TGTGCCAGCAGGGACAGGGTTGGTTCACCCCTCCACTTT. The V call is TRBV6-1, the J call TRBJ1-6; 8 nucleotides agree with TRBD1. V lost 6 bases to trimming and J lost 9 bases; unmatched junction nucleotides: 4. CDR1 MNHNS and CDR2 SASEGT come from the germline V gene. This CDR3 contains 13 residues.

For this clone: Distinct nucleotide sequences in the sample also encode this CDR3. The rearrangement joins TRBV30 to TRBJ2-3; 10 nucleotides line up with TRBD2. The CDR3 has 12 amino acids. Trimming at V came to 8 bases and at J to 5 bases, leaving 4 bases not matched to a gene. CDR1 is GTSNPN and CDR2 is SVGIG in the germline V gene (reference sequence). The CDR3 region has the DNA TGTGCCCGCAGCGGGGGGGTAGATACGCAGTATTTT. Protein: CARSGGVDTQYF.

The V call is TRBV18, the J call TRBJ1-1, with D unclear. The CDR3 extends over 13 amino acids. V was cut by 0 bases and J by 8 bases, with 10 bases left in between. Germline V gene data show CDR1 as KGHSH and CDR2 as LQKENI. Here the CDR3 DNA reads TGTGCCAGCTCACCACCGGCGGGAGGGGAAGCTTTCTTT. Its translation: CASSPPAGGEAFF.

The rearrangement joins TRBV19 to TRBJ2-2; maybe TRBD1 (6 bases). The CDR3 length is 14 residues. Germline CDR1 is LNHDA and CDR2 is SQIVND (reference sequence). The germline V and J ends were trimmed by 6 bases and 7 bases, with 15 bases remaining between them. This chain's CDR3 is CASRTGQSLGELFF. The CDR3 bases are TGTGCCAGTAGGACCGGACAGTCTCTCGGGGAGCTGTTTTTT.

The chain is built from TRBV7-9 and TRBJ2-7; no definite D call. Germline CDR1 is SEHNR and CDR2 is FQNEAQ (reference sequence). V dropped 3 bases and J dropped 4 bases, with 10 bases sitting between them. This CDR3 is built from 13 residues. The DNA for the CDR3 is TGTGCCAGCAGCTTTGGAGCCACTTACGAGCAGTACTTC. It encodes CASSFGATYEQYF. Full variable domain (rest looked up from reference TRBV7-9 and TRBJ2-7): DTGVSQNPRHKITKRGQNVTFRCDPISEHNRLYWYRQTLGQGPEFLTYFQNEAQLEKSRLLSDRFSAERPKGSFSTLEIQRTEQGDSAMYLCASSFGATYEQYFGPGTRLTVT.

The rearrangement joins TRBV25-1 to TRBJ1-4; D unresolved. Germline CDR1 reads MGHDK; CDR2 reads SYGVNS. Between the trimmed V and J ends, which lost 4 bases and 7 bases, there was a span of 10 bases. The CDR3 is made up of 13 amino acids. The CDR3 DNA sequence: TGTGCCAGCAGTGCCGGGTTGGCTGAAAAACTGTTTTTT. Protein: CASSAGLAEKLFF.

This rearrangement joins TRBV4-1 to TRBJ1-4, with D uncertain. Germline V gene sequence: CDR1 MGHRA, CDR2 YSYEKL. This CDR3 contains 15 residues. Trimming stripped 2 bases from V and 6 bases from J, with 13 bases between. The CDR3 nucleotides read TGCGCCAGCAGCCAATCAAAACGAGAACATGAAAAACTGTTTTTT. Encoded protein: CASSQSKREHEKLFF.

The table lists this clone with a count of one. This chain links TRBV11-2 with TRBJ2-5; D perhaps matches TRBD1 (6 bases). Germline lookup yields CDR1 SGHAT and CDR2 FQNNGV. V dropped 5 bases and J dropped 5 bases, with 18 bases sitting between them. The CDR3 runs to 15 residues. In nucleotides, the CDR3 is TGTGCCAGCAGCGCACATCAGGGGATAGTTGAGACCCAGTACTTC. Its translation: CASSAHQGIVETQYF. The complete variable domain, with remaining parts taken from reference TRBV11-2 and TRBJ2-5, reads EAGVAQSPRYKIIEKRQSVAFWCNPISGHATLYWYQQILGQGPKLLIQFQNNGVVDDSQLPKDRFSAERLKGVDSTLKIQPAKLEDSAVYLCASSAHQGIVETQYFGPGTRLLVL.

The CDR3 region has the DNA TGTGCCAGCAGCAGACTAGCGAAAGAGACCCAGTACTTC. Translation gives CASSRLAKETQYF. The V and J genes are TRBV27 and TRBJ2-5; TRBD2 aligns across 8 bases. This CDR3 spans 13 amino acids. Germline V gives CDR1 MNHEY, CDR2 SMNVEV (reference sequence). V trimming: 6 bases; J trimming: 3 bases; junction bases outside the gene matches: 3.

The V call is TRBV5-1, the J call TRBJ2-2; maybe TRBD1 (5 bases). Germline CDR1 is SGHRS and CDR2 is YFSETQ. The CDR3 sequence is 15 residues long. V dropped 2 bases and J dropped 1 base, with 9 bases sitting between them. CDR3: CASSLLGLNTGELFF. In nucleotides, the CDR3 is TGCGCCAGCAGCTTATTGGGGCTGAACACCGGGGAGCTGTTTTTT.

CDR3 nucleotide sequence: TGTGCCAGTAAGGTCCCGGGGCAGCCCCAGCATTTT. Protein product: CASKVPGQPQHF. The chain employs TRBV28 and TRBJ1-5; D is ambiguous. Trimming pared 9 bases from V and 7 bases from J, leaving 13 bases between. Germline CDR1 MDHEN, CDR2 SYDVKM. The CDR3 totals 12 residues.

This sequence joins TRBV4-2 and TRBJ2-1, with 8 bases matching TRBD2. The CDR3 has 16 amino acids. V shed 0 bases and J 4 bases; nucleotides not matched to a gene: 5. Germline CDR1 and CDR2: LGHNA and YNFKEQ. In nucleotides, the CDR3 is TGTGCCAGCAGCCAAGAGGGGGCTAGCGGGTACAATGAGCAGTTCTTC. This sequence encodes CASSQEGASGYNEQFF.

CDR3 protein: CASSRIGLEKLFF. In DNA form, the CDR3 reads TGTGCCAGCAGCCGGATTGGACTTGAAAAACTGTTTTTT. The chain couples TRBV5-5 to TRBJ1-4; D call uncertain. Trimming shortened V by 4 bases and J by 7 bases, and 11 bases separated the two germline ends. The CDR3 is made up of 13 amino acids. CDR1 and CDR2 from the germline V gene are SGHKS and YYEKEE (reference sequence).